The 30 T cell receptor beta chains listed next were all sequenced from one sample in a study of regulatory T cells in long-lasting Graves disease. Time point specified: persistent/refractory GD, antithyroid drugs over 5 years with positive TRAb. Scientists built the TCR library using RNA that was extracted from PBMCs. HTBI primers from iRepertoire and Arm-PCR of CDR3 regions yielded the TCR beta libraries. TCRdb processed the multiplex PCR reads anew with MiXCR; each CDR3 protein has one entry. The sample holds about 300,000 distinct CDR3 sequences, roughly 21% seen once. Sequenced material: peripheral blood mononuclear cells (PBMCs), taken when the disease was refractory, from a patient treated with antithyroid drugs. The receptors here all came from a female donor with Graves disease.

This clonotype was counted a few times. The rearrangement uses TRBV7-2 and TRBJ2-2; D not certain. The V end was cut by 1 base, the J end by 6 bases, with 15 bases between. The CDR3 extends over 16 amino acids. Germline assignment: CDR1 SGHTA and CDR2 FQGNSA. The CDR3 DNA follows: TGTGCCAGCAGCTTAGATTTGCTTATCGGCGCCGGGGAGCTGTTTTTT. Amino acid sequence: CASSLDLLIGAGELFF.

The chain joins TRBV28 to TRBJ2-3; a weak D match, TRBD1 (5 bases). The CDR3 has 17 amino acids. Germline V CDR1 and CDR2: MDHEN, SYDVKM. The V end was cut by 3 bases, the J end by 3 bases, with 19 bases between. CDR3 bases: TGTGCCAGCAGTTTCAATAGGGGTGGAGATAGGACAGATACGCAGTATTTT. This encodes CASSFNRGGDRTDTQYF.

This clonotype was found a few times. The chain is built from TRBV7-8 and TRBJ1-2; TRBD1 agrees at 10 bases. The CDR3 is 15 amino acids. V lost 1 base, J lost 7 bases, and 6 bases stayed unmatched. In germline, CDR1 is SGHVS, CDR2 FQNEAQ. The CDR3 bases are TGTGCCAGCAGCTTAGACCCGGGACAGGGGTCTGGCTACACCTTC. Protein: CASSLDPGQGSGYTF.

This chain connects TRBV29-1 to TRBJ2-1; 12 nucleotides line up with TRBD2. Germline V gives CDR1 SQVTM, CDR2 ANQGSEA. CDR3 length equals 16 residues. Trimming took 4 bases from V and 4 from J; bases not matched to a gene: 8. The CDR3 loop is CSVAPSGRVGYNEQFF. The CDR3 DNA is TGCAGCGTTGCTCCTAGCGGGAGGGTGGGGTACAATGAGCAGTTCTTC.

Note on this clonotype: An end of the junction does not agree with germline; a read error may underlie this. V and J are TRBV3-1 and TRBJ2-2, with a possible D match to TRBD2 (5 bases). Per the germline V gene, CDR1 is LGHDT and CDR2 is YNNKEL (reference sequence). This CDR3 contains 14 residues. The CDR3 loop is CASSQVPATGEPFF. CDR3 DNA: TGTGCCAGCAGCCAAGTACCAGCAACCGGGGAGCCGTTTTTT.

Only a few counts were recorded for this clonotype. J is TRBJ1-1 and V is TRBV20-1; TRBD1 aligns across 9 bases. Trimming at V came to 8 bases and at J to 5 bases, leaving 6 bases not matched to a gene. Germline-derived CDR1 and CDR2 are DFQATT and SNEGSKA (reference sequence). This CDR3 is 12 amino acids long. The CDR3 DNA reads TGCAGTCCGGACAGGGGAGGGACTGAAGCTTTCTTT. It is translated as CSPDRGGTEAFF.

In this sample, this clonotype turned up many times. The chain uses TRBV6-1 and TRBJ2-7, with 10 positions matching TRBD2. CDR3 length equals 17 residues. The germline gives CDR1 MNHNS, CDR2 SASEGT. J lost 2 bases, V lost 0 bases, and 7 bases had no gene match. CDR3 bases: TGTGCCAGCAGTGAAGCTAGCGGGAGGTTCTCCCCCTACGAGCAGTACTTC. Translating it yields CASSEASGRFSPYEQYF.

The rearrangement uses TRBV20-1 and TRBJ2-4; 10 positions match TRBD1. The CDR3 has 14 amino acids. CDR1 and CDR2 (germline): DFQATT, SNEGSKA (reference sequence). The J segment lost 5 bases and the V segment lost 5 bases, leaving 6 bases of the junction unmatched. The CDR3 DNA sequence: TGCAGTGCTGGAGGGACAGGGGTCCAAAACATTCAGTACTTC. Its translation is CSAGGTGVQNIQYF.

This clonotype showed up many times. The chain is built from TRBV18 and TRBJ2-7; 7 bases fit TRBD2. V was clipped by 3 bases and J by 3 bases; unmatched bases: 5. This CDR3 has 14 amino acids. Germline V gene sequence: CDR1 KGHSH, CDR2 LQKENI. DNA of the CDR3: TGTGCCAGCTCACCGGGGGGGTGGCGCTACGAGCAGTACTTC. Its translation: CASSPGGWRYEQYF.

This clonotype was recorded at least ten times. The chain joins TRBV29-1 to TRBJ2-7; D is undetermined. Trimming left V 4 bases short and J 2 bases short, with 9 bases between. From germline, CDR1 is SQVTM and CDR2 ANQGSEA. This CDR3 spans 12 amino acids. CDR3 sequence reads: CSVVAATYEQYF. CDR3 nucleotide sequence: TGCAGCGTTGTGGCAGCTACCTACGAGCAGTACTTC.

The gene calls are TRBV20-1 and TRBJ1-5; tentatively, D is TRBD1 (5 bases). Germline V gene data show CDR1 as DFQATT and CDR2 as SNEGSKA (reference sequence). Trimming took off 2 bases at V and 2 bases at J, with 16 bases between the two ends. The CDR3 runs 16 residues. The CDR3 spells CSARSGWMDGNQPQHF. The CDR3 DNA reads as TGCAGTGCTAGATCAGGGTGGATGGATGGCAATCAGCCCCAGCATTTT.

In this sample, this clonotype turned up many times. This chain links TRBV28 with TRBJ2-7; D call uncertain. Between the trimmed V and J ends, which lost 6 bases and 1 base, there was a span of 16 bases. The CDR3 extends over 15 amino acids. Germline lookup yields CDR1 MDHEN and CDR2 SYDVKM. The CDR3 loop reads CASSPPPEISYEQYF. CDR3 sequence (DNA): TGTGCCAGCAGCCCTCCCCCGGAGATTTCCTACGAGCAGTACTTC.

The J gene is TRBJ2-5, the V gene TRBV10-2; unclear D gene. The CDR3 runs 12 residues. Germline V lookup: CDR1 WSHSY, CDR2 SAAADI. Trimming cost V 6 bases and J 5 bases, with 10 bases left between them. The CDR3 sequence: CASSADGETQYF. The DNA of the CDR3 is TGCGCCAGCAGCGCAGACGGGGAGACCCAGTACTTC.

J is TRBJ2-1 and V is TRBV5-5; the D gene is possibly TRBD2 (6 bases). The CDR3 has 17 residues. Germline V CDR1 and CDR2: SGHKS, YYEKEE (reference sequence). The ends were cut back, 4 bases at V and 0 bases at J, with 17 bases in the middle. The CDR3 DNA follows: TGTGCCAGCAGCCCCTTTAGGGCTAGCGACTCCTACAATGAGCAGTTCTTC. Its protein product is CASSPFRASDSYNEQFF.

A single count supports this clonotype. The chain combines TRBV19 with TRBJ2-3; no clear D. The germline V gene encodes CDR1 LNHDA and CDR2 SQIVND (reference sequence). V gave up 3 bases and J gave up 10 bases, with 11 bases separating them. This CDR3 has 12 residues. CDR3 amino acids: CASSIGEDAQYF. The CDR3 DNA is TGTGCCAGTAGTATCGGCGAGGACGCGCAGTATTTT. The variable domain in full, with the rest retrieved from reference TRBV19 and TRBJ2-3, is DGGITQSPKYLFRKEGQNVTLSCEQNLNHDAMYWYRQDPGQGLRLIYYSQIVNDFQKGDIAEGYSVSREKKESFPLTVTSAQKNPTAFYLCASSIGEDAQYFGPGTRLTVL.

Many counts were recorded for this clonotype. The chain carries TRBV5-1 and TRBJ1-1; the D gene is possibly TRBD1 (5 bases). The CDR3 sequence is 11 residues long. V lost 5 bases and J lost 4, with 6 bases in between. Germline-derived CDR1 and CDR2 are SGHRS and YFSETQ. Here the CDR3 reads CASRGRTEAFF. DNA of the CDR3: TGCGCCAGCAGGGGACGCACTGAAGCTTTCTTT.

This clonotype was seen a handful of times. The chain recombines TRBV18 with TRBJ2-7; unclear D gene. V lost 6 bases, J lost 7 bases, and 16 bases lay in between. Germline lookup yields CDR1 KGHSH and CDR2 LQKENI. The length of the CDR3 is 13 residues. The DNA for the CDR3 is TGTGCCAGCTCCCGAGTCGACCGTTGGGAGCAGTACTTC. It yields the protein CASSRVDRWEQYF.

This clonotype came up a few times. A much larger clone lies a single base off, so this may be a read error. V is TRBV9 and J is TRBJ1-1; 8 bases are shared with TRBD1. The length of the CDR3 is 13 residues. The germline gives CDR1 SGDLS, CDR2 YYNGEE. The V gene end was trimmed by 4 bases and the J gene end by 4 bases; junction bases not matched to a gene: 3. CDR3 region: CASSPTGVTEAFF. Here the CDR3 DNA reads TGTGCCAGCAGCCCGACAGGGGTCACTGAAGCTTTCTTT.

On this clonotype: A clone one base away is much larger, so this may be a read error. The genes are TRBV28 and TRBJ2-7, with 8 bases aligning to TRBD2. Trimming removed 3 bases from V and 3 bases from J; junction bases left unmatched: 13. The CDR3 loop spans 17 amino acids. Looked up from germline, CDR1 is MDHEN and CDR2 is SYDVKM. The CDR3 protein is CASSFPSGGGKGYEQYF. The CDR3 DNA follows: TGTGCCAGCAGTTTCCCCTCCGGGGGGGGAAAAGGCTACGAGCAGTACTTC. Variable domain in full (rest from reference TRBV28 and TRBJ2-7): DVKVTQSSRYLVKRTGEKVFLECVQDMDHENMFWYRQDPGLGLRLIYFSYDVKMKEKGDIPEGYSVSREKKERFSLILESASTNQTSMYLCASSFPSGGGKGYEQYFGPGTRLTVT.

This clonotype was counted between two and nine times. V and J are TRBV20-1 and TRBJ1-4; D is unclear. CDR3 length: 11 amino acids. Germline V gene sequence: CDR1 DFQATT, CDR2 SNEGSKA (reference sequence). The ends were cut back, 7 bases at V and 0 bases at J, with 3 bases in the middle. The CDR3 bases are TGCAGTGTTGCAACTAATGAAAAACTGTTTTTT. Protein product: CSVATNEKLFF.

As to this clonotype: At one end, the junction sequence differs from germline, possibly due to a read error. The gene calls are TRBV28 and TRBJ1-2; no firm D call. The CDR3 runs to 12 residues. Germline V gene lookup returns CDR1 MDHEN and CDR2 SYDVKM. The CDR3 spells CGSSYYNYGYTF. The CDR3 bases are TGTGGCAGCAGCTACTACAACTATGGCTACACCTTC.

This clonotype was seen repeatedly, ten times or more. V is TRBV27 and J is TRBJ2-6; D is possibly TRBD2 (6 bases). The CDR3 is 17 residues long. Germline CDR1 reads MNHEY; CDR2 reads SMNVEV (reference sequence). Deletions cut 8 bases from V and 0 bases from J, with 17 bases between. The chain's CDR3 is CASPTRESASGANVLTF. The CDR3 coding sequence is TGTGCCAGCCCTACCCGGGAGTCTGCCTCTGGGGCCAACGTCCTGACTTTC. The variable domain in full, completed from reference TRBV27 and TRBJ2-6, reads EAQVTQNPRYLITVTGKKLTVTCSQNMNHEYMSWYRQDPGLGLRQIYYSMNVEVTDKGDVPEGYKVSRKEKRNFPLILESPSPNQTSLYFCASPTRESASGANVLTFGAGSRLTVL.

This clonotype was seen ten or more times. The CDR3 is CASSRGLYEQYF. CDR3 sequence (DNA): TGTGCCAGCTCTAGGGGCCTCTACGAGCAGTACTTC. J is TRBJ2-7 and V is TRBV3-1; a possible D gene is TRBD1 (5 bases). The germline V gene has CDR1 LGHDT and CDR2 YNNKEL (reference sequence). This CDR3 region has 12 residues. V gave up 8 bases and J gave up 3 bases, with 11 bases separating them.

This clonotype was seen at least ten times. The chain is built from TRBV6-1 and TRBJ2-5, with 12 bases lining up with TRBD2. The CDR3 extends over 15 amino acids. From germline, CDR1 is MNHNS and CDR2 SASEGT. The J segment lost 5 bases and the V segment lost 5 bases, leaving 6 bases of the junction unmatched. DNA for the CDR3: TGTGCCAGCAGTAAAAGGACTAGCGGGACGGAGACCCAGTACTTC. Its translation: CASSKRTSGTETQYF.

This clonotype was seen at least ten times. The chain is built from TRBV28 and TRBJ1-5; a weak D match, TRBD1 (6 bases). V was pared by 2 bases and J by 7 bases, with 15 bases between. The CDR3 is 15 residues long. Per the germline V gene, CDR1 is MDHEN and CDR2 is SYDVKM. The CDR3 nucleotides are TGTGCCAGCAGTTTAGAACCAGGGGCGGGACAGCCCCAGCATTTT. This codes for CASSLEPGAGQPQHF.

This clonotype was seen more than once but under ten times. The gene calls are TRBV28 and TRBJ2-7; 9 positions match TRBD1. This CDR3 comprises 15 residues. Germline trimming cut 6 bases from V and 3 bases from J; bases unmatched to any gene: 9. The germline V gene has CDR1 MDHEN and CDR2 SYDVKM. The CDR3 DNA sequence: TGTGCCAGCAGCCAGGGGACAGGGCGGGACTACGAGCAGTACTTC. Translated, it gives CASSQGTGRDYEQYF.

This clonotype was seen many times. The V call is TRBV12-3 or TRBV12-4, the J call TRBJ1-4, with D possibly matching TRBD1 (5 bases). V was trimmed by 5 bases and J by 8 bases, leaving 12 bases between them. This CDR3 contains 13 residues. The chain's CDR3 is CASSLRTREKLFF. The DNA of the CDR3 is TGTGCCAGCAGTCTTCGGACAAGGGAAAAACTGTTTTTT.

This clonotype was recorded a few times. The V and J genes are TRBV6-1 and TRBJ1-2; D gene ambiguous. With 6 bases removed from V and 4 bases from J, the gap between germline ends came to 15 bases. CDR1 and CDR2 from the germline V gene are MNHNS and SASEGT. The CDR3 consists of 14 residues. The CDR3 DNA reads as TGTGCCAGCAGGATGCAGGACGGGAGCTATGGCTACACCTTC. Translated: CASRMQDGSYGYTF.

In this sample, this clonotype turned up many times. The rearrangement uses TRBV12-3 or TRBV12-4 and TRBJ2-5; 10 bases agree with TRBD2. J gave up 2 bases and V 2 bases, and 5 bases lay outside the gene matches. The CDR3 totals 16 residues. The CDR3 DNA reads as TGTGCCAGCAGTTTACCTAGCGGGAGTGGTCAAGAGACCCAGTACTTC. Translated: CASSLPSGSGQETQYF.

The chain employs TRBV6-2 or TRBV6-3 and TRBJ1-5; 8 bases agree with TRBD1. There are 18 residues in the CDR3. Unmatched junction bases numbered 16, after V lost 5 bases and J lost 4 bases. Germline V CDR1 and CDR2: MNHEY, SVGEGT. The CDR3 is CASSIRDRSGIRNQPQHF. CDR3 coding DNA: TGTGCCAGCAGTATCCGGGACAGGTCTGGGATCCGAAATCAGCCCCAGCATTTT.